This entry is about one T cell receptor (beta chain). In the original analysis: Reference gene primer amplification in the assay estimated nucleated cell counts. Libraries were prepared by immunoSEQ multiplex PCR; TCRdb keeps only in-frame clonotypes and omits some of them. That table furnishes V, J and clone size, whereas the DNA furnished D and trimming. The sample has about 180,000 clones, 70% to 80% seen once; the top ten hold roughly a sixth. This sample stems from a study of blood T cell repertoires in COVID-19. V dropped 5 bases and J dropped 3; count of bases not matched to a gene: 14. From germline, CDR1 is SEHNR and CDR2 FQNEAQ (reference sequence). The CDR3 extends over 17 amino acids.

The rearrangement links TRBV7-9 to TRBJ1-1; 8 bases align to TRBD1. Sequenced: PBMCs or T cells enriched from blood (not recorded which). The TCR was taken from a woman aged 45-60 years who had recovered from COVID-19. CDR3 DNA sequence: TGTGCCAGCAGCCCGACAGGGGTTTTGTTTAAGTACACTGAAGCTTTCTTT. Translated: CASSPTGVLFKYTEAFF.